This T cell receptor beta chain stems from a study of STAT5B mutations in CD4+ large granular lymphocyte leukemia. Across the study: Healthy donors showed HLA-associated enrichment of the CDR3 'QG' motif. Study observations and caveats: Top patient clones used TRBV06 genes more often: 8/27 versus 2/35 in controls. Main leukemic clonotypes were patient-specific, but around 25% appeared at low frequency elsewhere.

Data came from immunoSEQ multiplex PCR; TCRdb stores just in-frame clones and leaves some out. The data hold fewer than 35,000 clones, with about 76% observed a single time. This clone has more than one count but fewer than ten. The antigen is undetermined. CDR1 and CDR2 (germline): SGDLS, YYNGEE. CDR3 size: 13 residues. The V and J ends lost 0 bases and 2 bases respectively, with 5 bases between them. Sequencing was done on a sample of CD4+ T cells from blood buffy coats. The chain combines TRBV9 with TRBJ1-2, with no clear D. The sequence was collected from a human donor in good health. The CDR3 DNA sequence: TGTGCCAGCAGCGTAGAAGGGAACTATGGCTACACCTTC. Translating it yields CASSVEGNYGYTF.